Sequencing of this T cell receptor beta chain was carried out in a study of glioma-infiltrating T cells after dendritic cell vaccination (dated by TCRdb to 2016 to 2017). In terms of the full investigation: The cohort comprised about 15 glioblastoma patients from Phase I and II dendritic cell vaccination trials, 9 newly diagnosed and 6 with recurrent disease. Between the early 2000s and the early 2010s, patients were given autologous tumor lysate-pulsed dendritic cell vaccination. The vaccine was prepared from monocyte-derived dendritic cells that were cultured for more than six days with IL-4 and GM-CSF and then pulsed overnight with autologous tumor lysate. Each patient got three intradermal injections of the dendritic cell vaccine, spaced at biweekly intervals, in the arm below the axilla. In glioblastoma patients vaccinated with dendritic cells, deep sequencing of TCR beta CDR3 regions served to measure tumor-infiltrating lymphocyte content and to compare repertoires between tumor and blood. Survival after dendritic cell vaccination was correlated with TCR sequencing metrics, such as TIL content and the overlap between tumor and blood repertoires. The investigation overall reported the following: The response model built on TCR overlap across three groups was characterized as speculative, with prospective validation still needed. No direct relationship between TCR clonality and survival was found, suggesting a diverse polyclonal response may matter. The cohort was small and heterogeneous, and full blood and tumor sets were available for few patients, with initial-recurrent tumor pairs available for even fewer patients. After dendritic cell vaccination, a higher estimated pretreatment TIL content predicted longer time to progression and longer overall survival.

On this clone itself: What antigen it recognizes has not been identified. It has no much larger one-base neighbor in the sample; base qualities were not kept.

Using the immunoSEQ assay, TCRB CDR3 regions were amplified from around 2 micrograms of genomic DNA, or from all available DNA when less than that was on hand. Multiplex PCR used 60 forward primers for TCR V beta segments and 13 reverse primers for J beta segments. To estimate the number of reads per starting template, synthetic control templates were added to each sample at limiting dilution. Sequencing produced 87 bp reads on the Illumina HiSeq System. From the authors' description of their analysis: To remove PCR and sequencing errors, closely related sequences were merged with a nearest neighbor algorithm. TCR overlap was defined as the percentage of unique tumor TCR beta sequences that were also present in the same patient's peripheral blood. The immuneACCESS repertoire file appears here via TCRdb, limited to in-frame rearrangements. These files lack a portion of the clones; in checked studies, under half of the deficit traces to unresolved V genes, and the cause of the others is not known. V and J calls and clone size are as listed in that table; D and trimming were resolved from the DNA. This sample has almost 90,000 clones in its table, and about four fifths of those were observed once. The leading ten clones occupy 5.5% to 8% of the sample.

For this chain, trimming is 5 bases at the V end and 4 bases at the J end, and the number of junction bases without a gene match is 9. The CDR3, cysteine through phenylalanine, is 15 amino acids long. Just the 45-base CDR3 DNA is kept, in frame starting at base 1. The germline V gene supplies CDR1 SNHLY and CDR2 FYNNEI. The time point label corresponds to: after dendritic cell vaccination, including at tumor progression/relapse. To be selected, patients needed enough residual fresh-frozen tumor tissue and more than two years of available survival data. An isocitrate dehydrogenase mutation was not carried by any of the glioblastoma patients, although molecular status was otherwise variable. PBMC collection took place before vaccination, two weeks after the third vaccination, and at tumor progression if progression occurred. Genomic DNA was extracted with the Qiagen DNeasy Blood extraction Kit.

The chain is assembled from TRBV2 and TRBJ2-5, with 8 junctional bases fitting TRBD1. The source is a human donor with glioblastoma. The sequencing used blood, collected after dendritic cell vaccination. The DNA reads TGTGCCAGCAGTCCTTGGACAGGGATAGGAGAGACCCAGTACTTC. This gives the protein CASSPWTGIGETQYF.